This T cell receptor (beta chain) was captured in a study of blood T cells in healthy people across ages. Findings and limits, study-wide: Aged donors had fewer naive CD4+ cells and lower diversity than long-lived donors. Without sorted subsets, naive and antigen-experienced compartments could not be conclusively compared.

This clonotype was found a few times. The antigen is undetermined. The CDR3 is made up of 15 amino acids. J was trimmed by 6 bases and V by 6 bases; bases with no gene match: 8. Germline CDR1 MRHNA, CDR2 SNTAGT. A second PCR of 7 to 11 cycles used a sample-barcoded 5' primer and a J-beta primer mix. Tagging of each cDNA molecule was performed by a template-switch adaptor with 12 random nucleotides. TCRdb independently ran MiXCR on the 5' RACE reads; one entry per CDR3 protein. The sample includes some 290,000 distinct CDR3 sequences, roughly 26% of them seen just once. The chain links TRBV6-4 to TRBJ1-2; 12 bases line up with TRBD1. This clonotype originated in a woman in her seventies in good health. Source material: blood. CDR3 amino acids: CASRPRDRGRDGYTF. CDR3 bases: TGTGCCAGCAGACCCCGGGACAGGGGGCGCGATGGCTACACCTTC.